These 23 T cell receptor beta chains came from one sample sequenced in a study of OX40 agonist ivuxolimab in advanced cancers. Data came from immunoSEQ multiplex PCR; TCRdb stores just in-frame clones and leaves some out. The sample lists 40,000 to 45,000 clones, about 90% occurring once. The material sequenced was CD4+ or CD8+ T cells sorted from blood, taken in a trial of the OX40 agonist ivuxolimab. These receptors came from an adult with an advanced solid tumor such as melanoma, head and neck, liver or kidney cancer.

V gene TRBV7-2 combines with J gene TRBJ2-5; the D is unclear. V was pared by 4 bases and J by 1 base, with 1 base between. In germline, CDR1 is SGHTA, CDR2 FQGNSA. This CDR3 region has 11 residues. CDR3 amino acids: CASSSQETQYF. CDR3 DNA: TGTGCCAGCAGCTCCCAAGAGACCCAGTACTTC.

The CDR3 DNA is TGTGCCAGCGGGACAGGGGCCAACTATGGCTACACCTTC. It is translated as CASGTGANYGYTF. The chain employs TRBV5-4 and TRBJ1-2, with 10 bases aligning to TRBD1. The germline gives CDR1 SGHNT, CDR2 YYREEE (reference sequence). Trimming cost V 7 bases and J 2 bases; bases outside gene matches: 2. The CDR3 has 13 residues.

The chain recombines TRBV30 with TRBJ2-5, with D hard to call. The J call is uncertain, as TRBJ2-7 better fits the DNA end. Per germline, CDR1 GTSNPN and CDR2 SVGIG (reference sequence). The CDR3 is 11 amino acids. CDR3 in DNA: TGTGCCTGGAGGAGCTCCTACGAGCAGTACTTC. As protein: CAWRSSYEQYF.

The chain links TRBV6-5 to TRBJ1-1, with 8 bases that match TRBD1. J lost 4 bases, V lost 4 bases, and 8 bases had no gene match. The CDR3 contains 15 residues. Germline loops: CDR1 MNHEY, CDR2 SVGAGI. Written as DNA, the CDR3 is TGTGCCAGCAGTTTCCAACAGGGGGTTTTCACTGAAGCTTTCTTT. Translating gives CASSFQQGVFTEAFF.

The J gene is TRBJ2-5, the V gene TRBV30; D gene unclear. With 5 bases removed from V and 5 bases from J, the gap between germline ends came to 9 bases. Per germline, CDR1 GTSNPN and CDR2 SVGIG (reference sequence). The CDR3 spans 11 residues. This CDR3 reads CAWANGETQYF. In DNA form, the CDR3 reads TGTGCCTGGGCTAACGGGGAGACCCAGTACTTC.

The chain links TRBV18 to TRBJ1-4; unclear D gene. V lost 1 base and J 5 bases, leaving 8 bases between the germline ends. Germline V gene sequence: CDR1 KGHSH, CDR2 LQKENI. The CDR3 extends over 14 amino acids. The CDR3 spells CASSPRGGNEKLFF. CDR3 DNA sequence: TGTGCCAGCTCACCACGTGGAGGAAATGAAAAACTGTTTTTT.

The J gene is TRBJ2-5, the V gene TRBV5-1; maybe TRBD1 (6 bases). CDR3 length: 15 amino acids. Germline CDR1 reads SGHRS; CDR2 reads YFSETQ. The germline V and J ends were trimmed by 0 bases and 2 bases, with 11 bases remaining between them. Here the CDR3 DNA reads TGCGCCAGCAGCTTGGGCCGGGACATTCAAGAGACCCAGTACTTC. This sequence encodes CASSLGRDIQETQYF.

CDR3: CASSSGQGLGYTF. The CDR3 bases are TGTGCCAGCAGCTCCGGACAGGGGCTTGGCTACACCTTC. The chain has TRBV7-6 and TRBJ1-2; 9 positions agree with TRBD1. V trimming: 4 bases; J trimming: 7 bases; junction bases outside the gene matches: 4. This CDR3 has 13 amino acids. Germline CDR1 reads SGHVS; CDR2 reads FNYEAQ. Combining the CDR3 with reference TRBV7-6 and TRBJ1-2 gives the whole variable domain GAGVSQSPRYKVTKRGQDVALRCDPISGHVSLYWYRQALGQGPEFLTYFNYEAQQDKSGLPNDRFSAERPEGSISTLTIQRTEQRDSAMYRCASSSGQGLGYTFGSGTRLTVV.

The CDR3, as DNA: TGTGCCAGCAGTTACCAACAGGGGAATGGCTACACCTTC. This sequence encodes CASSYQQGNGYTF. The chain uses TRBV11-2 and TRBJ1-2, with 7 bases that match TRBD1. V trimming: 6 bases; J trimming: 6 bases; junction bases outside the gene matches: 7. The CDR3 runs to 13 residues. CDR1 and CDR2 from the germline V gene are SGHAT and FQNNGV.

The CDR3 coding sequence is TGCGCCAGCAGCTTGGGGGCCGGAATCCCTGAGCAGTTCTTC. Protein: CASSLGAGIPEQFF. The gene calls are TRBV5-1 and TRBJ2-1, with D hard to call. There are 14 residues in the CDR3. Trimming pared 0 bases from V and 9 bases from J, leaving 13 bases between. In germline, CDR1 is SGHRS, CDR2 YFSETQ.

The rearrangement uses TRBV21-1 and TRBJ1-1; the table gives TRBD1 as D, unverified against the DNA. TRBV21-1 is a known pseudogene. The CDR3 consists of 14 residues. CDR3 sequence: CASSKTGQSSGAFF. The CDR3 nucleotides are TGTGCCAGCAGCAAAACAGGCCAAAGCTCGGGAGCTTTCTTT.

This clone was observed once. V and J are TRBV18 and TRBJ2-2; 10 bases match TRBD1. Trimming removed 3 bases from V and 5 bases from J; junction bases left unmatched: 12. CDR1 is KGHSH and CDR2 is LQKENI in the germline V gene. The CDR3 length is 18 residues. CDR3 bases: TGTGCCAGCTCACCCGGGGTACCGGGACAGGGGAAAACCGGGGAGCTGTTTTTT. Translating it yields CASSPGVPGQGKTGELFF.

The chain combines TRBV23-1 with TRBJ2-7, with D unresolved. TRBV23-1 belongs to the ORF category, with a function that is uncertain. This CDR3 comprises 14 residues. V lost 8 bases and J 2 bases, leaving 16 bases between the germline ends. The CDR3 region has the DNA TGCGCCAGCCCGACTGGCCCCCTTGCCTACGAGCAGTACTTC. Translating gives CASPTGPLAYEQYF.

The V gene is TRBV7-6, the J gene TRBJ1-4; 9 nucleotides agree with TRBD1. The V gene end was trimmed by 5 bases and the J gene end by 11 bases; junction bases not matched to a gene: 3. There are 12 residues in the CDR3. Germline V gives CDR1 SGHVS, CDR2 FNYEAQ. The CDR3 is CASSPGTGKLFF. CDR3 DNA: TGTGCCAGCAGCCCCGGGACAGGGAAACTGTTTTTT.

V is TRBV19 and J is TRBJ2-5; possibly TRBD2 for D (5 bases). Germline CDR1 and CDR2: LNHDA and SQIVND (reference sequence). Trimming removed 1 base from V and 7 bases from J, with 10 bases in between. The CDR3 spans 13 residues. The CDR3 here is CASSIVGAGTQYF. In nucleotides, the CDR3 is TGTGCCAGTAGTATAGTGGGTGCGGGGACCCAGTACTTC.

The chain carries TRBV6-6 and TRBJ2-3; 7 bases match TRBD2. Germline CDR1 MNHNY, CDR2 SVGAGI (reference sequence). The CDR3 covers 15 residues. Germline trimming cut 2 bases from V and 6 bases from J; bases unmatched to any gene: 8. For the CDR3, the DNA is TGTGCCAGCAGTTACGGACTAGGAAGTATTGATACGCAGTATTTT. This translates into CASSYGLGSIDTQYF.

The chain recombines TRBV29-1 with TRBJ1-1, with D uncertain. In germline, CDR1 is SQVTM, CDR2 ANQGSEA. The CDR3 is 12 residues long. V lost 7 bases, J lost 0 bases, and 9 bases lay in between. The CDR3 is CSGLSVNTEAFF. Here the CDR3 DNA reads TGCAGCGGACTTTCGGTGAACACTGAAGCTTTCTTT.

The chain carries TRBV30 and TRBJ1-4, with D hard to call. The CDR3 extends over 12 amino acids. V was trimmed by 4 bases and J by 8 bases, leaving 11 bases between them. Germline V gene data show CDR1 as GTSNPN and CDR2 as SVGIG (reference sequence). CDR3 nucleotides: TGTGCCTGGAACGAGGGAAGCGAAAAACTGTTTTTT. Its protein product is CAWNEGSEKLFF.

This rearrangement joins TRBV28 to TRBJ2-6, with 9 nucleotides matching TRBD1. CDR3 length: 18 amino acids. Germline V lookup: CDR1 MDHEN, CDR2 SYDVKM. V lost 6 bases to trimming and J lost 0 bases; unmatched junction nucleotides: 9. The CDR3 DNA is TGTGCCAGCAGGGGACAGGGCCGATCATACTCTGGGGCCAACGTCCTGACTTTC. It is translated as CASRGQGRSYSGANVLTF. Using reference TRBV28 and TRBJ2-6 for the parts outside the CDR3, the full variable domain is DVKVTQSSRYLVKRTGEKVFLECVQDMDHENMFWYRQDPGLGLRLIYFSYDVKMKEKGDIPEGYSVSREKKERFSLILESASTNQTSMYLCASRGQGRSYSGANVLTFGAGSRLTVL.

The V gene is TRBV5-4, the J gene TRBJ2-2; unclear D gene. The CDR3 has 14 amino acids. CDR1 and CDR2 from the germline V gene are SGHNT and YYREEE (reference sequence). V gave up 0 bases and J gave up 3 bases, with 6 bases separating them. CDR3 nucleotides: TGTGCCAGCAGCTTGGACTCCTACACCGGGGAGCTGTTTTTT. Its protein is CASSLDSYTGELFF.

This chain joins TRBV5-1 and TRBJ2-7; tentative D call: TRBD1 (8 bases). Trimming pared 4 bases from V and 2 bases from J, leaving 13 bases between. This CDR3 is 14 amino acids long. The V gene's germline CDR1 is SGHRS and CDR2 YFSETQ. Here the CDR3 reads CASSQQGGPYEQYF. CDR3 DNA sequence: TGCGCCAGCAGCCAACAGGGGGGGCCCTACGAGCAGTACTTC.

V usage is TRBV5-4 and J usage is TRBJ1-2; a weak D match, TRBD1 (5 bases). With 0 bases removed from V and 4 bases from J, the gap between germline ends came to 10 bases. Per the germline V gene, CDR1 is SGHNT and CDR2 is YYREEE (reference sequence). The CDR3 length is 14 residues. The CDR3 is CASSLGGQGYGYTF. For the CDR3, the DNA is TGTGCCAGCAGCTTGGGCGGGCAGGGCTATGGCTACACCTTC.

The rearrangement joins TRBV27 to TRBJ2-3; TRBD2 is a possible D gene (5 bases). V was clipped by 2 bases and J by 1 base, with 10 bases between them. Germline V gives CDR1 MNHEY, CDR2 SMNVEV (reference sequence). The CDR3 has 15 amino acids. CDR3 DNA: TGTGCCAGCAGTTTAGGGTTCGGGGGCACAGATACGCAGTATTTT. Translation: CASSLGFGGTDTQYF.